These 15 T cell receptor beta chains were all obtained from the same sample, sequenced in a study of CD8 T cells in ankylosing spondylitis. TCRdb re-called the 5' RACE reads through MiXCR, storing one row per CDR3 protein. The sample has roughly 700,000 distinct CDR3 sequences, around a fifth seen once. What these receptors recognize is not known. Study-level points and caveats: What seemed typical of ankylosing spondylitis blood was a TCR beta motif built from about 8 highly homologous variants.

Material: blood, either unsorted or a sorted T cell fraction (not recorded which). All receptors derive from a male donor with ankylosing spondylitis.

Only a few counts were recorded for this clonotype. The V gene is TRBV18, the J gene TRBJ1-5, with TRBD1 as a possible D gene (5 bases). With 2 bases removed from V and 5 bases from J, the gap between germline ends came to 10 bases. The CDR3 has 14 residues. Germline V lookup: CDR1 KGHSH, CDR2 LQKENI. The CDR3 reads CASSPLGTDQPQHF. As DNA, the CDR3 is TGTGCCAGCTCACCATTGGGGACCGATCAGCCCCAGCATTTT.

The chain carries TRBV20-1 and TRBJ2-5; 8 bases fit TRBD2. V shed 4 bases, J shed 4 bases, and the junction held 5 bases outside the gene matches. The CDR3 contains 13 residues. Germline V gene sequence: CDR1 DFQATT, CDR2 SNEGSKA (reference sequence). In DNA, the CDR3 is TGCAGTGCTAAGGCGGGGGGTGGAGAGACCCAGTACTTC. Encoded protein: CSAKAGGGETQYF.

This clonotype was detected many times. The J gene is TRBJ2-1, the V gene TRBV20-1, with TRBD2 matching over 12 bases. The CDR3 runs to 12 residues. The germline V gene has CDR1 DFQATT and CDR2 SNEGSKA (reference sequence). V lost 5 bases to trimming and J lost 13 bases; unmatched junction nucleotides: 6. The CDR3 coding sequence is TGCAGTGCTCCTAGCGGGGGGGGACTTCAGTTCTTC. Residues: CSAPSGGGLQFF.

This clonotype was counted at least ten times. DNA of the CDR3: TGTGCCAGCAGCCGGACTAGCGGCACAGATACGCAGTATTTT. It translates to CASSRTSGTDTQYF. The chain carries TRBV12-3 or TRBV12-4 and TRBJ2-3, with TRBD2 matching 9 bases. V was clipped by 6 bases and J by 1 base; unmatched bases: 2. The CDR3 is 14 residues long.

There are a few counts of this clonotype. This rearrangement joins TRBV12-3 or TRBV12-4 to TRBJ2-6; weak D call: TRBD1 (6 bases). With 5 bases removed from V and 3 bases from J, the gap between germline ends came to 11 bases. The CDR3 totals 15 residues. CDR3 nucleotides: TGTGCCAGCAGTGAAACAGGGTATGGGGCCAACGTCCTGACTTTC. This translates into CASSETGYGANVLTF.

The CDR3 protein is CSVRSTGPSSYGYTF. CDR3 sequence (DNA): TGCAGCGTTCGGTCGACAGGGCCTTCGAGCTATGGCTACACCTTC. The rearrangement uses TRBV29-1 and TRBJ1-2; 7 nucleotides align to TRBD1. Germline CDR1 is SQVTM and CDR2 is ANQGSEA. With V trimmed by 5 bases and J by 4 bases, 13 bases remained unmatched. The CDR3 totals 15 residues.

V gene TRBV5-1 combines with J gene TRBJ2-1; TRBD2 matches at 16 bases. The germline V gene encodes CDR1 SGHRS and CDR2 YFSETQ. Trimming at V came to 3 bases and at J to 13 bases, leaving 7 bases not matched to a gene. This CDR3 spans 15 amino acids. DNA for the CDR3: TGCGCCAGCAGCTACGGGACTAGCGGGGGGGGGGCCCAGTTCTTC. This codes for CASSYGTSGGGAQFF.

The CDR3 sequence: CATSDPLGEQFF. In DNA, the CDR3 is TGTGCCACCAGTGATCCCCTAGGTGAGCAGTTCTTC. This chain connects TRBV24-1 to TRBJ2-1, with no clear D. The CDR3 has 12 amino acids. V lost 3 bases, J lost 9 bases, and 8 bases lay in between. From germline, CDR1 is KGHDR and CDR2 SFDVKD.

This chain links TRBV4-3 with TRBJ2-1; 8 bases are shared with TRBD2. The CDR3 is 17 amino acids. V trimming: 0 bases; J trimming: 8 bases; junction bases outside the gene matches: 12. Germline CDR1 reads LGHNA; CDR2 reads YSLEER. The CDR3 DNA reads as TGCGCCAGCAGCCAAGAAGGGGCCCCAGCGGGAGCCCATGAGCAGTTCTTC. Translating gives CASSQEGAPAGAHEQFF.

This rearrangement joins TRBV7-3 to TRBJ2-1; TRBD2 agrees at 7 bases. Germline CDR1 reads SGHTA; CDR2 reads FQGTGA. V was pared by 1 base and J by 4 bases, with 7 bases of the junction left unmatched. CDR3 size: 16 residues. The CDR3 nucleotides are TGTGCCAGCAGCTTAATTTCGGCGGGGGTATACAATGAGCAGTTCTTC. It specifies CASSLISAGVYNEQFF.

A few counts support this clonotype. V and J are TRBV10-3 and TRBJ2-1; TRBD2 aligns across 10 bases. Germline CDR1 and CDR2: ENHRY and SYGVKD. CDR3 length equals 13 residues. The trim removed 4 bases at V and 8 bases at J, leaving 2 bases unmatched. This chain's CDR3 is CAISGLAGDEQFF. In DNA, the CDR3 is TGTGCCATCAGTGGTCTAGCGGGGGATGAGCAGTTCTTC.

This rearrangement joins TRBV28 to TRBJ2-1; 10 nucleotides match TRBD1. Germline V gene data show CDR1 as MDHEN and CDR2 as SYDVKM. J was trimmed by 10 bases and V by 6 bases; bases with no gene match: 9. This CDR3 is 14 amino acids long. The CDR3 region has the DNA TGTGCCAGCAGCGCCCGGGACAGGGGTCAGGAGCAGTTCTTC. Translating gives CASSARDRGQEQFF.

The J gene is TRBJ1-1, the V gene TRBV3-1; 11 bases line up with TRBD1. The CDR3 contains 16 residues. J was trimmed by 10 bases and V by 1 base; bases with no gene match: 11. Germline V gene data show CDR1 as LGHDT and CDR2 as YNNKEL (reference sequence). CDR3 nucleotides: TGTGCCAGCAGCCAAGGGACAGGGGGCCTAGGTGAAAGAGCTTTCTTT. Translation gives CASSQGTGGLGERAFF.

The V gene is TRBV20-1, the J gene TRBJ2-1; no definite D call. From germline, CDR1 is DFQATT and CDR2 SNEGSKA (reference sequence). Trimming removed 0 bases from V and 6 bases from J, with 6 bases in between. There are 12 residues in the CDR3. The CDR3 nucleotides are TGCAGTGCTAGAGAACAGCCCAATGAGCAGTTCTTC. It translates to CSAREQPNEQFF.

V usage is TRBV20-1 and J usage is TRBJ2-7; D unresolved. The CDR3 covers 13 residues. CDR1 is DFQATT and CDR2 is SNEGSKA in the germline V gene (reference sequence). Trimming took 1 base from V and 12 from J, leaving 19 bases between them. The CDR3 DNA sequence: TGCAGTGCTAGAGCCCCCCGATTCGGTTCGCGGTACTTC. Protein sequence: CSARAPRFGSRYF.